This TCR beta chain was documented in a study of neoadjuvant anti-PD-1 for oral cavity cancer. Overall study: Patients without progression received a fourth nivolumab dose around day 43, then surgical resection on days 50-56.

Some clones are missing from TCRdb's copy, which holds only in-frame ones; the method was immunoSEQ multiplex PCR. This table has 5,500 to 7,500 clones, approximately 79% appearing once. The CDR3 runs to 16 residues. CDR1 is LGHNA and CDR2 is YNFKEQ in the germline V gene. V dropped 2 bases and J dropped 0 bases, with 14 bases sitting between them. The V and J genes are TRBV4-2 and TRBJ2-7; tentatively, D is TRBD1 (5 bases). Source: PBMCs, taken before nivolumab (anti-PD-1) treatment. The receptor comes from a person aged 40-85 years with oral cavity squamous cell carcinoma. The CDR3: CASSQKGAEISYEQYF. Here the CDR3 DNA reads TGTGCCAGCAGCCAAAAAGGGGCGGAGATCTCCTACGAGCAGTACTTC.